This T cell receptor (beta chain) was retrieved from a study of blood T cell repertoires in COVID-19. Whole-study context: The study drew acute and convalescent COVID-19 samples from the United States, Italy and Spain. The analysed material was cDNA or gDNA that came from T cells, B-cell-depleted T cells, or PBMCs.

As handled by the study authors: Reference gene primer amplification gave nucleated cell count estimates. The assay was immunoSEQ multiplex PCR, and TCRdb's table has in-frame clones only and misses some. The DNA gave D and trimming, while V, J and clone size come from that table. The table lists tens of thousands of clones, about 82% of them singletons. CDR3 length: 13 residues. With 6 bases removed from V and 2 bases from J, the gap between germline ends came to 10 bases. Sequencing was carried out using peripheral blood. The chain carries TRBV12-3 or TRBV12-4 and TRBJ2-5, with D possibly being TRBD1 (5 bases). This receptor was identified in a human donor with active COVID-19. The donor label of this sample is uncertain. CDR3 amino acids: CASRSTDQETQYF. Written as DNA, the CDR3 is TGTGCCAGCAGATCGACAGATCAAGAGACCCAGTACTTC.